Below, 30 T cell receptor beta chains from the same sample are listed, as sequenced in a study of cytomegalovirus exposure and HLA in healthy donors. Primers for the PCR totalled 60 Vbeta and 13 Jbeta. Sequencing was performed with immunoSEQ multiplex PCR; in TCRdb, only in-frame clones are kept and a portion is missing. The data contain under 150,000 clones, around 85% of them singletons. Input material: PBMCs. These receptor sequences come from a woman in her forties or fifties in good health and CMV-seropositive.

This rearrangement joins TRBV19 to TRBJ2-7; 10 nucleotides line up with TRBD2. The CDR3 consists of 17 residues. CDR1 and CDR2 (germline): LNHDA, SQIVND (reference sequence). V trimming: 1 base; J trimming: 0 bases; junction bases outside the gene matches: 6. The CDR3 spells CASSIASGGTSSYEQYF. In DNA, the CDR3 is TGTGCCAGTAGTATAGCTAGCGGGGGAACCAGCTCCTACGAGCAGTACTTC.

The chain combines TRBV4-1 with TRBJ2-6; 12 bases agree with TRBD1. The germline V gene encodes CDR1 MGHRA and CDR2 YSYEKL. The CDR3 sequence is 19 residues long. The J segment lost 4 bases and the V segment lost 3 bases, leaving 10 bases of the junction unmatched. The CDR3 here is CASSHDPGQGARGANVLTF. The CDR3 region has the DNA TGCGCCAGCAGCCACGACCCGGGACAGGGGGCTCGAGGGGCCAACGTCCTGACTTTC.

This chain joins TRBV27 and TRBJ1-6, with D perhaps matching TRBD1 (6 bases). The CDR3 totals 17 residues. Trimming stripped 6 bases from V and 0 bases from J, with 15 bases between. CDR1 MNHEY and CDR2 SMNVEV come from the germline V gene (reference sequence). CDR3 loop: CASSRGGLVSYNSPLHF. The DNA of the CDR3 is TGTGCCAGCAGCCGGGGGGGCCTGGTCTCCTATAATTCACCCCTCCACTTT.

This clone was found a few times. The CDR3 loop is CASSFDRGNYGYTF. CDR3 in DNA: TGCGCCAGCAGCTTTGACAGGGGGAACTATGGCTACACCTTC. V and J are TRBV5-1 and TRBJ1-2; 9 bases line up with TRBD1. The V and J ends lost 2 bases and 2 bases, in that order; junction bases with no gene match: 1. Germline lookup yields CDR1 SGHRS and CDR2 YFSETQ. The CDR3 consists of 14 residues.

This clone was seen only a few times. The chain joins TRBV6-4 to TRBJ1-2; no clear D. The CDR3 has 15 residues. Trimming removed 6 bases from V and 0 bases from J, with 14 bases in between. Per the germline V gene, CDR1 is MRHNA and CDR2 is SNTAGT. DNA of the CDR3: TGTGCCAGCAGCCGTTCAGCAGACTCTAACTATGGCTACACCTTC. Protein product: CASSRSADSNYGYTF.

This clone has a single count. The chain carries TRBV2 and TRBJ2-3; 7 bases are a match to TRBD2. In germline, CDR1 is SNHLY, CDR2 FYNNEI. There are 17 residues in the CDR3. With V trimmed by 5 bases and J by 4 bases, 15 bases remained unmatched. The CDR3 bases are TGTGCCAGCAGTTTCGACGGGGGAGGGCGGGGCGCAGATACGCAGTATTTT. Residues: CASSFDGGGRGADTQYF.

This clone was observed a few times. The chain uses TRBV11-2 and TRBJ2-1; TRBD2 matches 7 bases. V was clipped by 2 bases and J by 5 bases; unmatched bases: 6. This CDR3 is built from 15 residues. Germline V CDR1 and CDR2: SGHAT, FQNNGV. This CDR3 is CASSLSGGSDNEQFF. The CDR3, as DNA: TGTGCCAGCAGCTTATCCGGGGGGTCCGACAATGAGCAGTTCTTC.

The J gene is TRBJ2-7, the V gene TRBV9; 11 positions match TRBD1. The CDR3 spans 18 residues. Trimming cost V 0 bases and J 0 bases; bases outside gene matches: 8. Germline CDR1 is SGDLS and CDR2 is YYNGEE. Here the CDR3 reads CASSVGDRGTSFSYEQYF. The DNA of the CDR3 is TGTGCCAGCAGCGTAGGGGACAGGGGGACGTCCTTCTCCTACGAGCAGTACTTC.

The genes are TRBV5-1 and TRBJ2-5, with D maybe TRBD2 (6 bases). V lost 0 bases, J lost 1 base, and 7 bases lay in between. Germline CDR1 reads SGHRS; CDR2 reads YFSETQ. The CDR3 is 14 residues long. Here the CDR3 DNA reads TGCGCCAGCAGCTTGGGGGGACTCCAAGAGACCCAGTACTTC. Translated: CASSLGGLQETQYF.

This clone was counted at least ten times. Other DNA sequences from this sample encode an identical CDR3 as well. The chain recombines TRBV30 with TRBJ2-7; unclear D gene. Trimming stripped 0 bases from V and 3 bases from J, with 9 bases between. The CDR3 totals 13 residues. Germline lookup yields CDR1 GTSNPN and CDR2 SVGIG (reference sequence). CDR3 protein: CAWSVSLYYEQYF. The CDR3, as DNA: TGTGCCTGGAGTGTCTCCCTCTACTACGAGCAGTACTTC.

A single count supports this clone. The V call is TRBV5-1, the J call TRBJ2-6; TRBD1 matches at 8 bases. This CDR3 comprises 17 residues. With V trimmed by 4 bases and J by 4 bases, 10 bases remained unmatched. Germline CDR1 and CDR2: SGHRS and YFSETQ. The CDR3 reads CASSPSGTGWGANVLTF. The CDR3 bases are TGCGCCAGCAGCCCCTCCGGGACAGGTTGGGGGGCCAACGTCCTGACTTTC.

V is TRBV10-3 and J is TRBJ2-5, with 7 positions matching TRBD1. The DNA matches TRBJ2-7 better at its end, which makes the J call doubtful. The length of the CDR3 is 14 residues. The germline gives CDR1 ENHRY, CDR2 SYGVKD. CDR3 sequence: CAISSRGTAYEQYF. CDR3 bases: TGTGCCATCAGTTCCCGAGGGACAGCTTACGAGCAGTACTTC.

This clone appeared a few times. CDR3 nucleotide sequence: TGTGCCAGCAGCCCAGGGGTTAACTATGGCTACACCTTC. Residues: CASSPGVNYGYTF. The chain carries TRBV6-1 and TRBJ1-2, with TRBD1 as a possible D gene (6 bases). The CDR3 consists of 13 residues. V lost 6 bases and J lost 1, with 9 bases in between. Germline CDR1 reads MNHNS; CDR2 reads SASEGT.

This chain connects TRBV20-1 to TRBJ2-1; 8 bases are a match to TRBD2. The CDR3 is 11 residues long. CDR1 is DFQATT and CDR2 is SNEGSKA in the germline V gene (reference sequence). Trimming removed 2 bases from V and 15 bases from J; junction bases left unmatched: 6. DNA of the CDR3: TGCAGTGCTAGATTAGCGGGAAGTCGGTTCTTC. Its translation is CSARLAGSRFF.

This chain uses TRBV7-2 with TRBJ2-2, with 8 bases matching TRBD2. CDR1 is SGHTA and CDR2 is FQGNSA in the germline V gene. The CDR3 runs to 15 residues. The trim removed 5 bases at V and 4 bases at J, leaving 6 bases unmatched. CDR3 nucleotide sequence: TGTGCCAGCAGCGTTAGCGGGGTCCGCACCGGGGAGCTGTTTTTT. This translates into CASSVSGVRTGELFF. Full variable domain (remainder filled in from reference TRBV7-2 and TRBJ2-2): GAGVSQSPSNKVTEKGKDVELRCDPISGHTALYWYRQSLGQGLEFLIYFQGNSAPDKSGLPSDRFSAERTGGSVSTLTIQRTQQEDSAVYLCASSVSGVRTGELFFGEGSRLTVL.

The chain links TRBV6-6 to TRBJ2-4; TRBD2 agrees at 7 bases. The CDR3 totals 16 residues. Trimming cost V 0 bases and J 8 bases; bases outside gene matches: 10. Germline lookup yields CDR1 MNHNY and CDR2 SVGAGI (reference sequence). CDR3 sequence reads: CASSYSSLSGEYIQYF. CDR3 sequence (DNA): TGTGCCAGCAGTTACTCTTCCCTAAGCGGGGAGTACATTCAGTACTTC.

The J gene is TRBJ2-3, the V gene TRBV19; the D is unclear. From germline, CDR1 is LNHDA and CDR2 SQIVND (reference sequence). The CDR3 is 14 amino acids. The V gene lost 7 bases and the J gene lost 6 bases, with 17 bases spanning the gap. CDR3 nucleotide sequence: TGTGCCAGTAAGAATCTCCTGGGTAGCGATACGCAGTATTTT. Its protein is CASKNLLGSDTQYF. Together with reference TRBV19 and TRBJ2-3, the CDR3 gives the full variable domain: DGGITQSPKYLFRKEGQNVTLSCEQNLNHDAMYWYRQDPGQGLRLIYYSQIVNDFQKGDIAEGYSVSREKKESFPLTVTSAQKNPTAFYLCASKNLLGSDTQYFGPGTRLTVL.

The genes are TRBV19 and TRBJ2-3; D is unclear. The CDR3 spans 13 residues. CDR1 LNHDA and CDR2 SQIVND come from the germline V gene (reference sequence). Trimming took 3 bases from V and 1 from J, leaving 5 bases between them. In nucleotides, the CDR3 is TGTGCCAGTAGTATGTCCGGCACAGATACGCAGTATTTT. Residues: CASSMSGTDTQYF.

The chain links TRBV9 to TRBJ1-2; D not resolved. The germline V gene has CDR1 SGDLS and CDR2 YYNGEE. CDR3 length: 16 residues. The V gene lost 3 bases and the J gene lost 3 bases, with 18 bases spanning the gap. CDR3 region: CASSDQKLDGDYGYTF. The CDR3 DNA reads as TGTGCCAGCAGCGACCAAAAATTGGACGGGGACTATGGCTACACCTTC.

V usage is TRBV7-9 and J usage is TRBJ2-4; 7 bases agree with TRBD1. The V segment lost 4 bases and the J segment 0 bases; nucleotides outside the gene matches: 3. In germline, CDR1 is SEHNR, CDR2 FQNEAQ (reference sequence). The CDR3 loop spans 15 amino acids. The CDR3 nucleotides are TGTGCCAGCAGCTCTACAGGGGTAGCCAAAAACATTCAGTACTTC. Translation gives CASSSTGVAKNIQYF. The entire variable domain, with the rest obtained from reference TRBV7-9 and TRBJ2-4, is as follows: DTGVSQNPRHKITKRGQNVTFRCDPISEHNRLYWYRQTLGQGPEFLTYFQNEAQLEKSRLLSDRFSAERPKGSFSTLEIQRTEQGDSAMYLCASSSTGVAKNIQYFGAGTRLSVL.

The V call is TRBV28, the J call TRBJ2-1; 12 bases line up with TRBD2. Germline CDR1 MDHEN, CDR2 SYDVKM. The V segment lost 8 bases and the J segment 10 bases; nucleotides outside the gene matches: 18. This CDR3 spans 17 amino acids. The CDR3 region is CASGRTSGAGLVWEQFF. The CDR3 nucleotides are TGTGCCAGCGGAAGGACTAGCGGGGCCGGCCTGGTTTGGGAGCAGTTCTTC. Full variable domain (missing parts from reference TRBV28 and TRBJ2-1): DVKVTQSSRYLVKRTGEKVFLECVQDMDHENMFWYRQDPGLGLRLIYFSYDVKMKEKGDIPEGYSVSREKKERFSLILESASTNQTSMYLCASGRTSGAGLVWEQFFGPGTRLTVL.

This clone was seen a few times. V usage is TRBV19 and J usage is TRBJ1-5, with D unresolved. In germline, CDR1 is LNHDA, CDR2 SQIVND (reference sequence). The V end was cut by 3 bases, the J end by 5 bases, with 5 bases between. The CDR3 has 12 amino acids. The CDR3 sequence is CASSIGDQPQHF. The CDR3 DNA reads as TGTGCCAGTAGTATCGGGGATCAGCCCCAGCATTTT.

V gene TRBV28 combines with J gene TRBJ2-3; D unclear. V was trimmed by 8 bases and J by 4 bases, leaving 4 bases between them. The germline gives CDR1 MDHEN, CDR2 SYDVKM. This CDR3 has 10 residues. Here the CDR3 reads CASGADTQYF. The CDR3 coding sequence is TGTGCCAGCGGAGCAGATACGCAGTATTTT.

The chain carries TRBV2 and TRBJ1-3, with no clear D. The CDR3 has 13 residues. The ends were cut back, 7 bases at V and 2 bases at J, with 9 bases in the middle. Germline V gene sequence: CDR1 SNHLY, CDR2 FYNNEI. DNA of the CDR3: TGTGCCAGCAAGGAGCAACCTGGAAACACCATATATTTT. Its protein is CASKEQPGNTIYF.

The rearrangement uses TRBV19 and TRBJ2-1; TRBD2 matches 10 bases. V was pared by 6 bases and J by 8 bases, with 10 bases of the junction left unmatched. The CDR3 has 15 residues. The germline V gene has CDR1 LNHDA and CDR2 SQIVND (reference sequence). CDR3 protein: CASSVQGTSVHEQFF. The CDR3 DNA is TGTGCCAGTAGCGTCCAGGGGACTAGCGTCCATGAGCAGTTCTTC.

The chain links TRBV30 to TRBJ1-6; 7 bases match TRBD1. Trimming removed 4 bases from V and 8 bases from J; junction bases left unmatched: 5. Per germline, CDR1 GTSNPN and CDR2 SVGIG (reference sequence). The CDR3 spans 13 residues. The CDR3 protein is CAWTRQGDSPLHF. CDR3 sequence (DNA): TGTGCCTGGACTCGTCAGGGGGATTCACCCCTCCACTTT.

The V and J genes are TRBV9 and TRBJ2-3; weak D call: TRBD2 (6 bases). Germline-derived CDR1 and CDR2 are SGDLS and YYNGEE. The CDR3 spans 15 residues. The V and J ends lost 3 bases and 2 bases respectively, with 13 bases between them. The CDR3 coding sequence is TGTGCCAGCAGCGCCAGACTAGGGTACACAGATACGCAGTATTTT. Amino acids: CASSARLGYTDTQYF.

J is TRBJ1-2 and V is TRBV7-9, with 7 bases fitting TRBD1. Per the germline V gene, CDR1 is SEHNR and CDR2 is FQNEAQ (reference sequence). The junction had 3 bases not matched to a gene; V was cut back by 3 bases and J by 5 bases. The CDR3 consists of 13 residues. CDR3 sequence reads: CASSFRDRYGYTF. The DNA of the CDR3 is TGTGCCAGCAGCTTCCGGGACAGATATGGCTACACCTTC.

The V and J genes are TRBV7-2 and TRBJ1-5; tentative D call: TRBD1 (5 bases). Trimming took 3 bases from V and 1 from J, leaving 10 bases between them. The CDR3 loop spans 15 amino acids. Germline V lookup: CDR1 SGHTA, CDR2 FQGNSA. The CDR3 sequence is CASSFVSGSNQPQHF. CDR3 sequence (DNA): TGTGCCAGCAGCTTTGTCTCAGGGAGCAATCAGCCCCAGCATTTT.

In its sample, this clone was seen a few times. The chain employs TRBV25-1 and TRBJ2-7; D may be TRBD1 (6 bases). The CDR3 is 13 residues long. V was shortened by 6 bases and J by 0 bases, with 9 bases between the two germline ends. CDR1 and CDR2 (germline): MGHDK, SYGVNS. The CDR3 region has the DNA TGTGCCAGCAGGAGGGACACCTCCTACGAGCAGTACTTC. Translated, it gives CASRRDTSYEQYF.